This TCR beta chain was identified during a study of T cells in women clearing cervical HPV infection. Study details: Controls were women whose single incident HPV16 infection cleared within 12 months without precancer or cancer.

Produced via immunoSEQ multiplex PCR; TCRdb's table is partial and in-frame only. The specimen's table records about 20,000 clones. Notes on this clone: The read finishes 3 residues shy of the CDR3 end, and the germline J gene is used to complete it.

Trimming removed 1 base from V and 7 bases from J, with 14 bases in between. Germline CDR1 is LNHDA and CDR2 is SQIVND (reference sequence). The CDR3 length is 15 residues. This receptor was taken from a woman between 18 and 70 years old with a cervical HPV16 infection that either progressed to CIN3+ or cleared (not recorded which). Input material: blood buffy coat. The V and J genes are TRBV19 and TRBJ2-1, with D possibly matching TRBD1 (5 bases). CDR3 DNA (partial): TGTGCCAGTAGTATAGCTGCAGGGCTCGGAAATGAG. This sequence encodes CASSIAAGLGNE. The CDR3 in its entirety is CASSIAAGLGNEQFF.